This T cell receptor (beta chain) was identified in a study of cytomegalovirus exposure and HLA in healthy donors (dated by TCRdb to between 2016 and 2019). In terms of the full investigation: According to a later analysis, the roughly 120 validation repertoires were produced on the same platform as the 666 repertoires of the first cohort. The study combined high-throughput TCR immunosequencing, statistical association of individual TCRs with disease status, and machine learning to predict cytomegalovirus infection status. The aim of the study was to test whether cataloging public T cell receptors could identify signatures of past pathogen exposure. A separate validation cohort of 90 to 150 different subjects was used in addition to the roughly 700-subject first cohort.

Study-wide conclusions, independent of this receptor: A later analysis lacked HLA typing for the validation cohort, so it scored co-occurrence in that cohort across all 120 or so repertoires. Most TCR sequences were observed very rarely across donors, whereas some public TCRs were present in many individuals. In both the original and validation cohorts, the classifier was reported to diagnose cytomegalovirus status with high specificity and sensitivity. The study listed 164 TCR beta chains as associated with cytomegalovirus. Of the cluster scores, approximately 94% were above 0 in a later analysis, which found that TCRs clustered in the first cohort also tended to co-occur in the 95 to 150 validation repertoires. In vitro tests confirmed that a few of the cytomegalovirus-associated TCR beta chains recognize cytomegalovirus antigens. The authors suggested that the approach could potentially be extended to other disease states and immunological phenotypes.

About this clone: Its antigen is not yet known. Base qualities were left out, and no much larger clone turns up one base away.

The library came from the immunoSEQ multiplex PCR assay. For the original study's pipeline: To diagnose cytomegalovirus status from the catalog of TCR beta chain sequences, a statistical classification framework was built. TCRdb's version of the immuneACCESS table is confined to in-frame rearrangements and falls short of the full clone set. An unresolved V gene accounts for under half of the shortfall where checked; the remainder is of unknown origin. The D gene and trimming were derived from the DNA, and the V and J assignments and clone size from that table. Present in this sample are about 110,000 clones, over 75% of which were seen just once. About 3% of the sample comes from the top ten. The germline V gene (reference sequence) supplies CDR1 MNHNY and CDR2 SVGAGI. From the cysteine through the phenylalanine, the CDR3 covers 13 amino acids. Kept here is only the CDR3 DNA, which spans 39 bases and is read in frame from base 1. From V the trimming removes 2 bases and from J it removes 3 bases, while the gene matches leave 0 bases of the junction unaccounted for.

The donors belonged to the validation cohort of over a hundred subjects, which was separate from the approximately 610-subject first cohort. This receptor was identified in a woman under 30 in good health and CMV-seronegative. Here the chain combines TRBV6-6 and TRBJ2-7, with TRBD2 identical over 8 junction bases. Material for sequencing was PBMCs. The CDR3 region reads CASSYAGGYEQYF. The DNA reads as follows: TGTGCCAGCAGTTACGCGGGGGGCTACGAGCAGTACTTC.